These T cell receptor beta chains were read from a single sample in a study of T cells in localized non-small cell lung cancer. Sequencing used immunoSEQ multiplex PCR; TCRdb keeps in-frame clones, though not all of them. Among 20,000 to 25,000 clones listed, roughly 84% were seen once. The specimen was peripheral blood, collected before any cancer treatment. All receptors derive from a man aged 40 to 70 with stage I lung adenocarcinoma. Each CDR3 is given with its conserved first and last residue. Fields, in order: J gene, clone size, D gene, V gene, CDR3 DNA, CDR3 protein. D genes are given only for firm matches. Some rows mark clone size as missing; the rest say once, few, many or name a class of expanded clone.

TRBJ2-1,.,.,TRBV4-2,TGTGCCAGCAGCCAGGACGTAGTTAGCGGCCTCAAAATTGGGGAGTTCTTC,CASSQDVVSGLKIGEFF
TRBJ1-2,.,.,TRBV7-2,TGTGCCAGCAGAAGGACAGCCCCAAACCCTAACTATGGCTACACCTTC,CASRRTAPNPNYGYTF
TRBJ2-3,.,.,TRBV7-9,TGTGCCAGCAGCTTAGGGTACAGCACAGATACGCAGTATTTT,CASSLGYSTDTQYF
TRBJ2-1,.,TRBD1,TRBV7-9,TGTGCCAGCAGCCGACAGGGTTCCCCCTACAATGAGCAGTTCTTC,CASSRQGSPYNEQFF
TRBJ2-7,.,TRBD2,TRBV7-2,TGTGCCAGCAGCCCGGGGGGCGCGGGAGGGGCCTACGAGCAGTACTTC,CASSPGGAGGAYEQYF
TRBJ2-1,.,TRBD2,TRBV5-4,TGTGCCAGCAGCTTGGCCTTTAGCGGGCGCCCCAATGAGCAGTTCTTC,CASSLAFSGRPNEQFF
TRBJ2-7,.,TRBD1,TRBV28,TGTGCCAGCAGTTACACAGGGGACGAGCAGTACTTC,CASSYTGDEQYF
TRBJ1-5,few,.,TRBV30,TGTGCCTGGACCGGGGAGGGTAACCAGCCCCAGCATTTT,CAWTGEGNQPQHF
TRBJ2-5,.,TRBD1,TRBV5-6,TGTGCCAGCAGCTCCCGGGACAGGGGGGGAGAGACCCAGTACTTC,CASSSRDRGGETQYF
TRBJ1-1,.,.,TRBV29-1,TGCAGCGTTGAAGGGAACACTGAAGCTTTCTTT,CSVEGNTEAFF
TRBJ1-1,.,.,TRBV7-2,TGTGCCAGCAGCTTACAGCGGACTGAAGCTTTCTTT,CASSLQRTEAFF
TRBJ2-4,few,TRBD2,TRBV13,TGTGCCAGCTCCTTAAGCGGGGGCCCGATCAAGATCCGGTACTTC,CASSLSGGPIKIRYF
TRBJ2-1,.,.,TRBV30,TGTGCCTCCCATGGATGGAATGAGCAGTTCTTC,CASHGWNEQFF
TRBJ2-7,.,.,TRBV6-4,TGTGCCAGCAGTATCGTGAGGGCTGGCTCCTACGAGCAGTACTTC,CASSIVRAGSYEQYF
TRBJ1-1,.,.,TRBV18,TGTGCCAGCTCACCGTTGGGAGAGACAGCTTTCTTT,CASSPLGETAFF
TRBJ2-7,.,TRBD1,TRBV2,TGTGCCAGCAGGCCCGGACAGGGGGCCTACGAGCAGTACTTC,CASRPGQGAYEQYF
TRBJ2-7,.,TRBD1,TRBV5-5,TGTGCCAGCAGCTGGGGGACAGATTACGAGCAGTACTTC,CASSWGTDYEQYF
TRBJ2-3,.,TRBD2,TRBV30,TGTGCTGGAGTAGAGCGGGGGGGCACAGATACGCAGTATTTT,CAGVERGGTDTQYF
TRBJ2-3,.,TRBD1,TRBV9,TGTGCCAGCAGCGTCGGGACAGGGGGCTCAGATACGCAGTATTTT,CASSVGTGGSDTQYF
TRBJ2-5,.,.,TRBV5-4,TGTGCCAGCAGCTCCGCAAAGGGGCCGGAGACCCAGTACTTC,CASSSAKGPETQYF
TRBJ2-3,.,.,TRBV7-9,TGTGCCAGCAGCCTAGGGGGGGCCACAGATACGCAGTATTTT,CASSLGGATDTQYF
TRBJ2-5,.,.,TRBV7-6,TGTGCCAGCAGCCGAGGACCCCGGGGAGAGACCCAGTACTTC,CASSRGPRGETQYF
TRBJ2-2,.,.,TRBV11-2,TGTGCCAGCAGTCCATCACGTGCCGGGGAGCTGTTTTTT,CASSPSRAGELFF
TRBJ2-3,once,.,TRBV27,TGTGCCAGCAGTCTCTCCCGGGCCCGCACAGATACGCAGTATTTT,CASSLSRARTDTQYF
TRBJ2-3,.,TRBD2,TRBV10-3,TGTGCCATCCAGGGGACACTAGCGGGAGTAGATACGCAGTATTTT,CAIQGTLAGVDTQYF
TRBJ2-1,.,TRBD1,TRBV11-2,TGTGCCAGCAGCTTAATGGGACAGCTGAGCTCCTACAATGAGCAGTTCTTC,CASSLMGQLSSYNEQFF
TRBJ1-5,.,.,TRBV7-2,TGTGCCAGCAGCCCCACCAACGATCAGCCCCAGCATTTT,CASSPTNDQPQHF